The next 31 T cell receptor beta chains were all read from a single sample in a study of CD8 T cells in Susac syndrome (dated by TCRdb to between 2018 and 2021). Libraries were constructed by the immunoSEQ multiplex PCR assay. RNA was extracted using the RNeasy kit, and about 0.45 to 1 ug of the RNA was reverse transcribed with random hexamers. TCRdb itself trimmed the public reads at Q25 with fastp, ran MiXCR and retained productive beta chains. Rows are unified per CDR3 protein, each entry keeping the most common DNA and genes. The sample records around 280,000 distinct CDR3 sequences, roughly nine tenths of which are singletons. Over 0.05% of the sample is held by the ten biggest clonotypes. Material for sequencing was CD4+ T cells from PBMCs. These receptors were obtained from a human donor with multiple sclerosis.

The chain uses TRBV27 and TRBJ1-2, with 8 bases matching TRBD1. V lost 5 bases and J lost 8; bases outside the gene matches: 10. The CDR3 runs to 14 residues. Germline V gives CDR1 MNHEY, CDR2 SMNVEV (reference sequence). The CDR3 sequence: CASSPWTGSRGYTF. In nucleotides, the CDR3 is TGTGCCAGCAGTCCATGGACAGGGAGTCGGGGCTACACCTTC.

This clonotype has just one count. This chain links TRBV29-1 with TRBJ1-1; possibly TRBD1 for D (5 bases). Germline V gene sequence: CDR1 SQVTM, CDR2 ANQGSEA. Trimming cost V 4 bases and J 8 bases, with 14 bases left between them. The CDR3 length is 12 residues. The CDR3 loop is CSVGPRVGEAFF. Written as DNA, the CDR3 is TGCAGCGTTGGCCCCAGGGTCGGCGAAGCTTTCTTT.

This chain joins TRBV5-1 and TRBJ2-2; 9 positions match TRBD1. V was clipped by 3 bases and J by 1 base; unmatched bases: 4. The CDR3 is 16 residues long. Germline CDR1 reads SGHRS; CDR2 reads YFSETQ. The DNA for the CDR3 is TGCGCCAGCAGCTGGGGGACAGGGATGAACACCGGGGAGCTGTTTTTT. This sequence encodes CASSWGTGMNTGELFF. Based on the CDR3 plus reference TRBV5-1 and TRBJ2-2, the full variable domain is KAGVTQTPRYLIKTRGQQVTLSCSPISGHRSVSWYQQTPGQGLQFLFEYFSETQRNKGNFPGRFSGRQFSNSRSEMNVSTLELGDSALYLCASSWGTGMNTGELFFGEGSRLTVL.

The gene calls are TRBV15 and TRBJ2-3; 8 bases are shared with TRBD1. Germline-derived CDR1 and CDR2 are LNHNV and YYDKDF (reference sequence). CDR3 length: 14 amino acids. The J segment lost 8 bases and the V segment lost 8 bases, leaving 12 bases of the junction unmatched. CDR3 in DNA: TGTGCCACCGACCTGGGACAGGATACACTTACGCAGTATTTT. Translated, it gives CATDLGQDTLTQYF.

The chain couples TRBV20-1 to TRBJ2-3; no reliable D call. Trimming shortened V by 0 bases and J by 2 bases, and 15 bases separated the two germline ends. CDR1 is DFQATT and CDR2 is SNEGSKA in the germline V gene (reference sequence). The CDR3 spans 16 residues. The CDR3 DNA is TGCAGTGCTAGAGATCGGGTAGCCCCCACCACAGATACGCAGTATTTT. Amino acids: CSARDRVAPTTDTQYF.

The chain joins TRBV3-1 to TRBJ2-7, with TRBD1 identical over 9 bases. The CDR3 runs 13 residues. The germline CDR1 and CDR2 sequences are LGHDT and YNNKEL (reference sequence). The J segment lost 6 bases and the V segment lost 3 bases, leaving 3 bases of the junction unmatched. The CDR3: CASSQRTGAEQYF. CDR3 nucleotide sequence: TGTGCCAGCAGCCAGAGGACAGGGGCCGAGCAGTACTTC.

The V and J genes are TRBV5-1 and TRBJ2-3; 9 bases match TRBD2. CDR3 size: 16 residues. CDR1 is SGHRS, CDR2 YFSETQ, per germline. J gave up 3 bases and V 4 bases, and 9 bases lay outside the gene matches. The CDR3 bases are TGCGCCAGCAGCCCTGGGGCTAGCGGGAAAACAGATACGCAGTATTTT. Translation: CASSPGASGKTDTQYF.

The chain uses TRBV29-1 and TRBJ1-5; the D gene is possibly TRBD1 (6 bases). The V gene lost 7 bases and the J gene lost 7 bases, with 17 bases spanning the gap. The CDR3 covers 13 residues. CDR1 and CDR2 from the germline V gene are SQVTM and ANQGSEA. The CDR3 DNA is TGCAGCGCTGCGACGGGGGGCGGGCAGCCCCAGCATTTT. Residues: CSAATGGGQPQHF.

Only a few counts were recorded for this clonotype. The genes are TRBV12-3 or TRBV12-4 and TRBJ1-1, with TRBD1 as a possible D gene (5 bases). V was pared by 4 bases and J by 3 bases, with 9 bases between. The CDR3 is 13 amino acids. CDR3 region: CASSYEGYTEAFF. Written as DNA, the CDR3 is TGTGCCAGCAGTTATGAGGGGTACACTGAAGCTTTCTTT.

CDR3 in DNA: TGCGCCAGCAGCCCTTCCCCCGGCAGGGGGTACGAGCAGTACTTC. It encodes CASSPSPGRGYEQYF. J is TRBJ2-7 and V is TRBV5-1; 7 bases line up with TRBD1. The V segment lost 4 bases and the J segment 4 bases; nucleotides outside the gene matches: 11. Per the germline V gene, CDR1 is SGHRS and CDR2 is YFSETQ. This CDR3 is built from 15 residues.

The rearrangement joins TRBV4-2 to TRBJ1-2; possible D gene TRBD1, 5 bases. Trimming left V 0 bases short and J 2 bases short, with 10 bases between. Germline V gene lookup returns CDR1 LGHNA and CDR2 YNFKEQ. This CDR3 spans 15 amino acids. In nucleotides, the CDR3 is TGTGCCAGCAGCCAAGAGAGGGACCGAAACTATGGCTACACCTTC. Translating it yields CASSQERDRNYGYTF.

The rearrangement links TRBV11-3 to TRBJ2-7; D could derive from TRBD1 or TRBD2 (5 bases each). Germline V gene sequence: CDR1 SGHNT, CDR2 YENEEA. Trimming cost V 1 base and J 5 bases, with 12 bases left between them. This CDR3 contains 14 residues. The CDR3 here is CASSLVAGTDEQYF. CDR3 in DNA: TGTGCCAGCAGCTTAGTCGCAGGGACGGACGAGCAGTACTTC.

The V and J genes are TRBV4-3 and TRBJ2-7, with 12 bases lining up with TRBD2. This CDR3 comprises 17 residues. The V gene's germline CDR1 is LGHNA and CDR2 YSLEER. V dropped 1 base and J dropped 3; count of bases not matched to a gene: 7. The CDR3 region is CASSQGPGLAGNYEQYF. In DNA form, the CDR3 reads TGCGCCAGCAGCCAAGGCCCCGGACTAGCGGGGAACTACGAGCAGTACTTC.

In its sample, this clonotype was seen a few times. The V call is TRBV18, the J call TRBJ1-1; 7 bases agree with TRBD1. Germline V gene data show CDR1 as KGHSH and CDR2 as LQKENI. With 3 bases clipped from V and 2 bases from J, the junction kept 3 bases outside the gene matches. The CDR3 loop spans 14 amino acids. The CDR3 here is CASSPQGVNTEAFF. CDR3 DNA: TGTGCCAGCTCACCTCAGGGGGTAAACACTGAAGCTTTCTTT.

This rearrangement joins TRBV19 to TRBJ2-1; TRBD1 matches 7 bases. V was pared by 6 bases and J by 9 bases, with 17 bases of the junction left unmatched. The V gene's germline CDR1 is LNHDA and CDR2 SQIVND (reference sequence). The CDR3 extends over 16 amino acids. CDR3 region: CASREFRTGGLAEQFF. DNA of the CDR3: TGTGCCAGTAGGGAGTTTCGGACAGGAGGCTTGGCTGAGCAGTTCTTC.

The chain has TRBV6-1 and TRBJ1-3; no clear D. The CDR3 is 13 amino acids. Trimming took 3 bases from V and 11 from J, leaving 14 bases between them. Looked up from germline, CDR1 is MNHNS and CDR2 is SASEGT. The chain's CDR3 is CASSDVTRFPIYF. CDR3 bases: TGTGCCAGCAGTGACGTCACTCGGTTTCCCATATATTTT.

This chain uses TRBV9 with TRBJ1-1, with a possible D match to TRBD1 (5 bases). Trimming left V 3 bases short and J 6 bases short, with 18 bases between. The CDR3 extends over 15 amino acids. Per the germline V gene, CDR1 is SGDLS and CDR2 is YYNGEE. The CDR3 sequence is CASSEVGGVYAEAFF. As DNA, the CDR3 is TGTGCCAGCAGCGAGGTTGGGGGAGTGTACGCTGAAGCTTTCTTT. Looking up the rest from reference TRBV9 and TRBJ1-1 gives the full variable domain: DSGVTQTPKHLITATGQRVTLRCSPRSGDLSVYWYQQSLDQGLQFLIQYYNGEERAKGNILERFSAQQFPDLHSELNLSSLELGDSALYFCASSEVGGVYAEAFFGQGTRLTVV.

The rearrangement links TRBV19 to TRBJ2-7; TRBD1 matches 9 bases. Trimming at V came to 5 bases and at J to 2 bases, leaving 10 bases not matched to a gene. The CDR3 contains 16 residues. Germline V gene sequence: CDR1 LNHDA, CDR2 SQIVND (reference sequence). CDR3 region: CASSLLPGQGAYEQYF. Here the CDR3 DNA reads TGTGCCAGTAGTCTTCTACCGGGACAGGGAGCCTACGAGCAGTACTTC.

Only one count was recorded for this clonotype. This chain connects TRBV5-1 to TRBJ2-5, with TRBD2 matching 8 bases. Losses at the gene ends were 3 bases for V and 5 bases for J; bases not matched to a gene: 9. The CDR3 spans 15 residues. Germline values: CDR1 SGHRS, CDR2 YFSETQ. CDR3 nucleotides: TGCGCCAGCAGCTCTCCCGGGACTAGTTCCGAGACCCAGTACTTC. Encoded protein: CASSSPGTSSETQYF.

This chain uses TRBV30 with TRBJ1-2; 7 nucleotides agree with TRBD1. V was clipped by 4 bases and J by 6 bases; unmatched bases: 11. The CDR3 length is 14 residues. CDR1 and CDR2 (germline): GTSNPN, SVGIG (reference sequence). The CDR3 loop is CAWTTGVDFNGYTF. The CDR3 DNA sequence: TGTGCCTGGACTACAGGGGTCGACTTCAATGGCTACACCTTC.

This sequence joins TRBV27 and TRBJ2-1; D might be TRBD1 (5 bases). The CDR3 extends over 11 amino acids. The V end was cut by 7 bases, the J end by 5 bases, with 6 bases between. CDR1 MNHEY and CDR2 SMNVEV come from the germline V gene (reference sequence). The CDR3 is CASKGHNEQFF. CDR3 sequence (DNA): TGTGCCAGCAAGGGGCACAATGAGCAGTTCTTC.

This clonotype was recorded once. The chain carries TRBV7-8 and TRBJ2-1; D gene uncertain. The CDR3 is 12 residues long. The V gene's germline CDR1 is SGHVS and CDR2 FQNEAQ. The V and J ends lost 5 bases and 8 bases respectively, with 10 bases between them. The CDR3 coding sequence is TGTGCCAGCAGCCCCGTTTTAGATGAGCAGTTCTTC. It encodes CASSPVLDEQFF.

This chain joins TRBV23-1 and TRBJ2-3; unclear D gene. TRBV23-1 is classed as an ORF, of uncertain function. V lost 7 bases and J lost 1, with 15 bases in between. CDR3 length: 15 residues. CDR3 in amino acids: CASKQEFWGTDTQYF. The CDR3 DNA is TGCGCCAGCAAACAAGAATTTTGGGGCACAGATACGCAGTATTTT.

This rearrangement joins TRBV7-8 to TRBJ1-1; D is unclear. Trimming removed 2 bases at V and 2 bases at J, with 15 bases between. The CDR3 runs 16 residues. Germline CDR1 is SGHVS and CDR2 is FQNEAQ. DNA of the CDR3: TGTGCCAGCAGCTTAATAGTGGCAGAATCCAACACTGAAGCTTTCTTT. This codes for CASSLIVAESNTEAFF.

This chain uses TRBV6-5 with TRBJ1-5, with a weak D call TRBD1 (6 bases). V lost 6 bases to trimming and J lost 2 bases, with 11 bases between them. Germline-derived CDR1 and CDR2 are MNHEY and SVGAGI. This CDR3 region has 14 residues. The CDR3 region has the DNA TGTGCCAGCAGCCGGACAGTCGGCAATCAGCCCCAGCATTTT. Translated: CASSRTVGNQPQHF.

The rearrangement uses TRBV7-2 and TRBJ2-3, with D possibly TRBD2 on 6 matching bases. CDR3 length equals 14 residues. The ends were cut back, 8 bases at V and 1 base at J, with 13 bases in the middle. CDR1 is SGHTA and CDR2 is FQGNSA in the germline V gene. DNA for the CDR3: TGTGCCAGCCAGCTGAGGGAGGGCACAGATACGCAGTATTTT. Protein: CASQLREGTDTQYF.

The chain uses TRBV12-3 or TRBV12-4 and TRBJ1-6, with D possibly matching TRBD1 (6 bases). This CDR3 region has 14 residues. V lost 6 bases and J lost 8, with 14 bases in between. CDR3 in DNA: TGTGCCAGCAGCCCCGAAGGGGGTTATTCACCCCTCCACTTT. It translates to CASSPEGGYSPLHF.

The V and J genes are TRBV6-1 and TRBJ1-1; TRBD1 matches at 7 bases. Germline CDR1 MNHNS, CDR2 SASEGT. V lost 11 bases, J lost 1 base, and 7 bases stayed unmatched. This CDR3 is built from 13 residues. The CDR3 DNA is TGTGCCGGAACAGGGGAGCGGAACACTGAAGCTTTCTTT. Translated, it gives CAGTGERNTEAFF.

The chain joins TRBV6-1 to TRBJ1-2; D remains unclear. Trimming stripped 5 bases from V and 0 bases from J, with 13 bases between. Germline V gene data show CDR1 as MNHNS and CDR2 as SASEGT. The CDR3 has 15 amino acids. The CDR3 is CASSRATRSNYGYTF. The DNA for the CDR3 is TGTGCCAGCAGTCGAGCGACACGATCTAACTATGGCTACACCTTC.

This clonotype was seen more than once but under ten times. The gene calls are TRBV30 and TRBJ1-1; D is possibly TRBD1 (6 bases). This CDR3 has 12 residues. Looked up from germline, CDR1 is GTSNPN and CDR2 is SVGIG (reference sequence). Trimming left V 5 bases short and J 6 bases short, with 13 bases between. The CDR3 spells CAWGGAYAEAFF. CDR3 bases: TGTGCCTGGGGGGGGGCATATGCTGAAGCTTTCTTT.

The chain carries TRBV11-3 and TRBJ1-1; D is uncertain. V was trimmed by 10 bases and J by 2 bases, leaving 8 bases between them. This CDR3 spans 11 amino acids. From germline, CDR1 is SGHNT and CDR2 YENEEA. The CDR3 here is CATRTNTEAFF. The CDR3 DNA reads TGTGCCACGAGGACTAACACTGAAGCTTTCTTT.